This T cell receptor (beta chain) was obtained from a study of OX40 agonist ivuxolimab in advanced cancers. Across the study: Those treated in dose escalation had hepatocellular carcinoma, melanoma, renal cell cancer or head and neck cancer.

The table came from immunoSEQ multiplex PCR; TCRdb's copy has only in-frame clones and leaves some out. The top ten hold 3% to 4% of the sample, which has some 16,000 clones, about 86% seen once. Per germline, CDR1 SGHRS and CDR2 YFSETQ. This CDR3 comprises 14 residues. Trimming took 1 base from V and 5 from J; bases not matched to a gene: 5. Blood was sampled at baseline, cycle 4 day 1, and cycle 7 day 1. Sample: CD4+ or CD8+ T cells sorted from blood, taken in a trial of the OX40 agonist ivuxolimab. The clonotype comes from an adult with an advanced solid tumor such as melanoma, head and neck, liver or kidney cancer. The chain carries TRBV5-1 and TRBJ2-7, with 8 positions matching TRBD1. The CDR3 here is CASSLRTGSDEQYF. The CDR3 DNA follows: TGCGCCAGCAGCTTGCGGACAGGGTCGGACGAGCAGTACTTC.